The 26 T cell receptor beta chains given below trace back to one sample, sequenced in a study of blood T cell repertoires in COVID-19. Assay used: immunoSEQ multiplex PCR; TCRdb lists only in-frame clones, some missing. The data show about 270,000 clones, roughly 86% seen once. Input material: peripheral blood. The receptors were gathered from a woman in her sixties who had recovered from COVID-19.

This sequence joins TRBV27 and TRBJ1-2; D is unclear. This CDR3 has 12 amino acids. CDR1 is MNHEY, CDR2 SMNVEV, per germline (reference sequence). V was cut by 0 bases and J by 4 bases, with 3 bases left in between. CDR3 amino acids: CASSLSGYGYTF. The CDR3 region has the DNA TGTGCCAGCAGTTTATCCGGCTATGGCTACACCTTC.

As to this clone: In the same sample, other DNA sequences code for this CDR3. The V gene is TRBV5-1, the J gene TRBJ1-3; 9 bases match TRBD1. Per the germline V gene, CDR1 is SGHRS and CDR2 is YFSETQ. V was clipped by 4 bases and J by 4 bases; unmatched bases: 6. The CDR3 consists of 15 residues. CDR3 nucleotide sequence: TGCGCCAGCAGCGGAGGGACAGGGTCGGGAAACACCATATATTTT. Residues: CASSGGTGSGNTIYF. The full variable domain, in which reference TRBV5-1 and TRBJ1-3 provide the parts outside the CDR3, is KAGVTQTPRYLIKTRGQQVTLSCSPISGHRSVSWYQQTPGQGLQFLFEYFSETQRNKGNFPGRFSGRQFSNSRSEMNVSTLELGDSALYLCASSGGTGSGNTIYFGEGSWLTVV.

The rearrangement uses TRBV28 and TRBJ1-5; D unclear. With 7 bases removed from V and 4 bases from J, the gap between germline ends came to 17 bases. The CDR3 has 15 amino acids. Per germline, CDR1 MDHEN and CDR2 SYDVKM. The CDR3 reads CASTQSGSDNQPQHF. The CDR3 DNA reads TGTGCCAGCACCCAGTCAGGATCGGATAATCAGCCCCAGCATTTT.

DNA for the CDR3: TGCGCCAGCAGCCGGGGAGGGAGCTCCTACGAGCAGTACTTC. Encoded protein: CASSRGGSSYEQYF. The chain combines TRBV4-3 with TRBJ2-7, with 7 nucleotides matching TRBD2. The CDR3 spans 14 residues. Trimming cost V 4 bases and J 0 bases; bases outside gene matches: 3. The germline gives CDR1 LGHNA, CDR2 YSLEER.

This clone appeared once. This chain links TRBV5-1 with TRBJ2-7; 10 bases align to TRBD1. The CDR3 covers 17 residues. CDR1 is SGHRS and CDR2 is YFSETQ in the germline V gene. J gave up 4 bases and V 4 bases, and 14 bases lay outside the gene matches. CDR3 in DNA: TGCGCCAGCAGCCCCAGGGTGGACAGGGGGAGCAGGTACGAGCAGTACTTC. Protein sequence: CASSPRVDRGSRYEQYF.

This clone was seen just once. V gene TRBV5-6 combines with J gene TRBJ1-2, with unresolved D. The V gene lost 4 bases and the J gene lost 8 bases, with 12 bases spanning the gap. The CDR3 sequence is 12 residues long. Germline-derived CDR1 and CDR2 are SGHDT and YYEEEE. The CDR3 region is CASSLGGLGYTF. CDR3 bases: TGTGCCAGCAGCCTGGGAGGTCTCGGCTACACCTTC. Using reference TRBV5-6 and TRBJ1-2 for the parts outside the CDR3, the full variable domain is DAGVTQSPTHLIKTRGQQVTLRCSPKSGHDTVSWYQQALGQGPQFIFQYYEEEERQRGNFPDRFSGHQFPNYSSELNVNALLLGDSALYLCASSLGGLGYTFGSGTRLTVV.

This sequence joins TRBV10-3 and TRBJ2-5, with unresolved D. Germline CDR1 and CDR2: ENHRY and SYGVKD. Trimming pared 0 bases from V and 5 bases from J, leaving 7 bases between. This CDR3 is built from 13 residues. This chain's CDR3 is CAISESPSETQYF. The CDR3 DNA sequence: TGTGCCATCAGTGAGTCGCCCAGTGAGACCCAGTACTTC.

The J gene is TRBJ2-3, the V gene TRBV5-1, with 10 bases that match TRBD2. Germline CDR1 reads SGHRS; CDR2 reads YFSETQ. V trimming: 4 bases; J trimming: 4 bases; junction bases outside the gene matches: 9. This CDR3 has 16 amino acids. The CDR3 DNA reads TGCGCCAGCAGCCTTTTTAGCGGGGGGCAGGCAGATACGCAGTATTTT. Translated: CASSLFSGGQADTQYF.

CDR3 DNA sequence: TGTGCCAGCAGCTACCTAGCGGGGTCGGCCAATGAGCAGTTCTTC. Translating gives CASSYLAGSANEQFF. V gene TRBV9 combines with J gene TRBJ2-1; 9 bases line up with TRBD2. J gave up 6 bases and V 4 bases, and 8 bases lay outside the gene matches. Germline loops: CDR1 SGDLS, CDR2 YYNGEE. This CDR3 region has 15 residues.

This clone was detected only once. This chain connects TRBV9 to TRBJ1-1, with no clear D. Germline V CDR1 and CDR2: SGDLS, YYNGEE. The CDR3 is made up of 13 amino acids. Trimming stripped 4 bases from V and 0 bases from J, with 7 bases between. CDR3 sequence (DNA): TGTGCCAGCAGCCTAGCTATGAACACTGAAGCTTTCTTT. Translation gives CASSLAMNTEAFF.

DNA for the CDR3: TGTGCCAGCAGCCAAGCCCCGGACAGGGGGGACTATGGCTACACCTTC. Amino acid sequence: CASSQAPDRGDYGYTF. The chain recombines TRBV3-1 (or the pseudogene TRBV3-2) with TRBJ1-2; 10 positions match TRBD1. The length of the CDR3 is 16 residues. Looked up from germline, CDR1 is LGHDT and CDR2 is YNNKEL (reference sequence). V gave up 1 base and J gave up 3 bases; unmatched junction bases: 5.

The J gene is TRBJ1-4, the V gene TRBV14; D uncertain. The CDR3 is 16 amino acids. Looked up from germline, CDR1 is SGHDN and CDR2 is FVKESK. V lost 4 bases, J lost 0 bases, and 12 bases lay in between. The CDR3 spells CASSLRQATTNEKLFF. The CDR3, as DNA: TGTGCCAGCAGCCTTAGACAAGCTACAACTAATGAAAAACTGTTTTTT.

V and J are TRBV7-6 and TRBJ2-5; D unresolved. Per germline, CDR1 SGHVS and CDR2 FNYEAQ. The length of the CDR3 is 12 residues. Trimming took off 5 bases at V and 5 bases at J, with 9 bases between the two ends. This CDR3 reads CASSPAGETQYF. The CDR3 DNA is TGTGCCAGCAGCCCCGCCGGGGAGACCCAGTACTTC.

This chain uses TRBV19 with TRBJ2-2; 7 bases line up with TRBD1. This CDR3 contains 14 residues. V trimming: 4 bases; J trimming: 5 bases; junction bases outside the gene matches: 4. The V gene's germline CDR1 is LNHDA and CDR2 SQIVND (reference sequence). The CDR3 nucleotides read TGTGCCAGTAGTAATAACAGGGGAACCGGGGAGCTGTTTTTT. It is translated as CASSNNRGTGELFF. The variable domain in full, completed from reference TRBV19 and TRBJ2-2, reads DGGITQSPKYLFRKEGQNVTLSCEQNLNHDAMYWYRQDPGQGLRLIYYSQIVNDFQKGDIAEGYSVSREKKESFPLTVTSAQKNPTAFYLCASSNNRGTGELFFGEGSRLTVL.

As regards this clone: This same CDR3 is encoded by further DNA sequences in the sample. CDR3 bases: TGTGCCAGCAGGTTGACACCAAACTATGGCTACACCTTC. Translated: CASRLTPNYGYTF. The genes are TRBV12-3 or TRBV12-4 and TRBJ1-2, with D hard to call. The V end lost 6 bases, the J end lost 2 bases, and 10 bases lay between the germline ends. This CDR3 region has 13 residues.

The chain carries TRBV29-1 and TRBJ1-2; no reliable D call. Trimming removed 4 bases from V and 8 bases from J, with 14 bases in between. Per the germline V gene, CDR1 is SQVTM and CDR2 is ANQGSEA. The CDR3 consists of 12 residues. This chain's CDR3 is CSVGWRERGYTF. CDR3 nucleotides: TGCAGCGTTGGTTGGAGGGAGAGAGGCTACACCTTC.

This chain uses TRBV5-4 with TRBJ2-2; 7 positions agree with TRBD1. V shed 0 bases and J 4 bases; nucleotides not matched to a gene: 3. This CDR3 comprises 15 residues. In germline, CDR1 is SGHNT, CDR2 YYREEE (reference sequence). The CDR3, as DNA: TGTGCCAGCAGCTTGGATCAGGGGGTCACCGGGGAGCTGTTTTTT. Translation: CASSLDQGVTGELFF.

This clone was found once. The V gene is TRBV29-1, the J gene TRBJ2-5; 7 nucleotides match TRBD1. The CDR3 runs to 13 residues. V trimming: 4 bases; J trimming: 5 bases; junction bases outside the gene matches: 7. From germline, CDR1 is SQVTM and CDR2 ANQGSEA. The CDR3 loop is CSVGETGSETQYF. Written as DNA, the CDR3 is TGCAGCGTTGGGGAGACAGGGTCGGAGACCCAGTACTTC.

This chain uses TRBV5-5 with TRBJ2-7; D gene uncertain. V lost 4 bases and J lost 3, with 17 bases in between. The CDR3 spans 15 residues. Per the germline V gene, CDR1 is SGHKS and CDR2 is YYEKEE (reference sequence). The CDR3 is CASSPNLFQIYEQYF. The CDR3, as DNA: TGTGCCAGCAGCCCGAATCTGTTTCAGATCTACGAGCAGTACTTC. Supplemented by reference TRBV5-5 and TRBJ2-7, the full variable domain reads DAGVTQSPTHLIKTRGQQVTLRCSPISGHKSVSWYQQVLGQGPQFIFQYYEKEERGRGNFPDRFSARQFPNYSSELNVNALLLGDSALYLCASSPNLFQIYEQYFGPGTRLTVT.

The genes are TRBV6-5 and TRBJ1-1, with D perhaps TRBD1 (5 bases). The CDR3 is made up of 13 amino acids. V was shortened by 6 bases and J by 0 bases, with 8 bases between the two germline ends. Germline V gives CDR1 MNHEY, CDR2 SVGAGI. In DNA form, the CDR3 reads TGTGCCAGCAGGGGGCAAATGAACACTGAAGCTTTCTTT. Its protein product is CASRGQMNTEAFF.

This clone was picked up one time. The identical CDR3 is also encoded by other nucleotide sequences in the sample. This rearrangement joins TRBV5-1 to TRBJ1-1; tentative D call: TRBD1 (5 bases). Germline-derived CDR1 and CDR2 are SGHRS and YFSETQ. The CDR3 runs 14 residues. Trimming removed 1 base at V and 2 bases at J, with 9 bases between. In DNA, the CDR3 is TGCGCCAGCAGCTTGAGGCAGGGAAACACTGAAGCTTTCTTT. Amino acids: CASSLRQGNTEAFF.

In DNA, the CDR3 is TGTGCCAGCAGGAGACAGGCGTACACAGATACGCAGTATTTT. Translating gives CASRRQAYTDTQYF. V gene TRBV6-5 combines with J gene TRBJ2-3, with D possibly TRBD1 on 6 matching bases. Trimming took 6 bases from V and 2 from J, leaving 12 bases between them. The CDR3 extends over 14 amino acids. Germline V gene sequence: CDR1 MNHEY, CDR2 SVGAGI.

The V and J genes are TRBV5-4 and TRBJ2-5; 8 nucleotides agree with TRBD2. Germline CDR1 reads SGHNT; CDR2 reads YYREEE (reference sequence). V gave up 4 bases and J gave up 1 base; unmatched junction bases: 6. CDR3 length: 15 residues. Here the CDR3 reads CASSLALAAQETQYF. The CDR3, as DNA: TGTGCCAGCAGCCTTGCACTAGCGGCCCAAGAGACCCAGTACTTC.

This clone came up once. The rearrangement links TRBV15 to TRBJ2-7; D unresolved. The germline gives CDR1 LNHNV, CDR2 YYDKDF (reference sequence). The CDR3 totals 15 residues. Trimming pared 3 bases from V and 3 bases from J, leaving 15 bases between. CDR3 coding DNA: TGTGCCACCAGCAGGACACCGACGAGCAACTACGAGCAGTACTTC. Its protein product is CATSRTPTSNYEQYF.

The rearrangement joins TRBV6-9 to TRBJ2-5, with D maybe TRBD2 (5 bases). CDR1 is MNHGY, CDR2 SVAAGI, per germline. Trimming shortened V by 7 bases and J by 5 bases, and 14 bases separated the two germline ends. The CDR3 runs to 13 residues. The CDR3 DNA sequence: TGTGCCAGCACCCAGTTTACGGGGGAGACCCAGTACTTC. This codes for CASTQFTGETQYF.

In its sample, this clone was seen a few times. This chain joins TRBV15 and TRBJ2-7; no clear D gene. This CDR3 has 14 amino acids. CDR1 is LNHNV and CDR2 is YYDKDF in the germline V gene (reference sequence). V lost 0 bases to trimming and J lost 5 bases, with 11 bases between them. CDR3 bases: TGTGCCACCAGCAGAGAACACATTAGCAACGAGCAGTACTTC. Translated, it gives CATSREHISNEQYF.